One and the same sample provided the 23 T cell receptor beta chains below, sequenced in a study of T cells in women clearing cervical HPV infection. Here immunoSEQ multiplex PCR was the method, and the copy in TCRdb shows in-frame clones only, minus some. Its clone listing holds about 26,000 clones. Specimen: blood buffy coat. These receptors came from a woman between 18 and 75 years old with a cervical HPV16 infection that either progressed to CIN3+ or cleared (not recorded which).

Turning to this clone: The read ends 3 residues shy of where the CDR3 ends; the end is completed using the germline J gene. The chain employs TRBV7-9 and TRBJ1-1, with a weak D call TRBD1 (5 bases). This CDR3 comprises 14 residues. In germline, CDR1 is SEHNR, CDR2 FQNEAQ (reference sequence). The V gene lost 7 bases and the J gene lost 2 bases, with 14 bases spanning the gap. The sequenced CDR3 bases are TGTGCCAGCATCGGGGGTAGCGGAAACACTGAA. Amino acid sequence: CASIGGSGNTE. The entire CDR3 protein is CASIGGSGNTEAFF.

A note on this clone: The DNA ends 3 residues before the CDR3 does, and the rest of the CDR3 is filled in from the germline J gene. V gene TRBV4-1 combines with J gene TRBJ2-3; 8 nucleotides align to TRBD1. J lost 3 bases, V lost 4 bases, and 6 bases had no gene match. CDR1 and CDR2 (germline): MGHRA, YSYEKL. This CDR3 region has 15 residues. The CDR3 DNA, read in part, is TGCGCCAGCAGCCGAAGTGGACAGGGAACAGATACG. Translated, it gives CASSRSGQGTDT. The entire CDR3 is CASSRSGQGTDTQYF.

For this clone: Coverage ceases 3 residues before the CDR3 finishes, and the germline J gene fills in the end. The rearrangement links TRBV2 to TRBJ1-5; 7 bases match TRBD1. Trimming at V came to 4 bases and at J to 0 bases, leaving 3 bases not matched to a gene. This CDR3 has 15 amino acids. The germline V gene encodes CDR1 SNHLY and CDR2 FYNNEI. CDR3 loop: CASSAGQFSNQPQHF. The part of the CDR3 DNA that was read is TGTGCCAGCAGTGCGGGACAGTTTAGCAATCAGCCC. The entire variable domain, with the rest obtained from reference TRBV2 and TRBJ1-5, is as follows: EPEVTQTPSHQVTQMGQEVILRCVPISNHLYFYWYRQILGQKVEFLVSFYNNEISEKSEIFDDQFSVERPDGSNFTLKIRSTKLEDSAMYFCASSAGQFSNQPQHFGDGTRLSIL.

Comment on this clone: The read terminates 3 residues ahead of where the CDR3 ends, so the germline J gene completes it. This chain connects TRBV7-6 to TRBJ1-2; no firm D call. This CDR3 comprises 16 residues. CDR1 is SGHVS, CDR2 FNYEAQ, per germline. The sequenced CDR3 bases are TGTGCCAGCAGCTTAGATGGGAACACTAGCTCCTGCGAC. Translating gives CASSLDGNTSSCD. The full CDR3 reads CASSLDGNTSSCDYTF. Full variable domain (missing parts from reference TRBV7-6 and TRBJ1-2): GAGVSQSPRYKVTKRGQDVALRCDPISGHVSLYWYRQALGQGPEFLTYFNYEAQQDKSGLPNDRFSAERPEGSISTLTIQRTEQRDSAMYRCASSLDGNTSSCDYTFGSGTRLTVV.

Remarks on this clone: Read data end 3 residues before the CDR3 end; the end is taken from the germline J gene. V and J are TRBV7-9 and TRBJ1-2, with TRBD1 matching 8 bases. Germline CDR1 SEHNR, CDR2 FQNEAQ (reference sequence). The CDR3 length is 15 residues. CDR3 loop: CASSLGLTGGRGYTF. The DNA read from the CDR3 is TGTGCCAGCAGCTTAGGATTAACAGGGGGACGCGGC.

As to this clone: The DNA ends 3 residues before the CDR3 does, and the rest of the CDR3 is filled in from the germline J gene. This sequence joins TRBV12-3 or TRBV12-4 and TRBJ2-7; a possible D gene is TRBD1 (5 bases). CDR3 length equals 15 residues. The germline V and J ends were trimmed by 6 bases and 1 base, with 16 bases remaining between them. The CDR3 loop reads CASSPAREKSYEQYF. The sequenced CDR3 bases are TGTGCCAGCAGCCCAGCCAGGGAAAAGTCCTACGAG.

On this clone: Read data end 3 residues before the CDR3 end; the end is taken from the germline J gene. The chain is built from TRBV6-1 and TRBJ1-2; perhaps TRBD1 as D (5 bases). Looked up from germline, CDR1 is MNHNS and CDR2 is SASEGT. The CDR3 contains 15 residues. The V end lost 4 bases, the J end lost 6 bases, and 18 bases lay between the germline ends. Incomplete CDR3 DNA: TGTGCCAGCAGTGGTTACTCAGGGAATAGGGATGGC. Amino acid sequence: CASSGYSGNRDG. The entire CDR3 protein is CASSGYSGNRDGYTF.

CDR3 residues: CAIRGQPYEQYF. Partial CDR3 DNA: TGTGCCATCAGGGGACAACCCTACGAG. The chain combines TRBV10-3 with TRBJ2-7, with D perhaps matching TRBD1 (6 bases). Read data end 3 residues before the CDR3 end; the end is taken from the germline J gene. Germline V gene lookup returns CDR1 ENHRY and CDR2 SYGVKD. V lost 6 bases, J lost 2 bases, and 8 bases lay in between. The length of the CDR3 is 12 residues.

The CDR3 bases that were read are TGTGCCAGCAGCCTAGCGGGGGGGCTTGGTGAG. Protein product: CASSLAGGLGE. The whole CDR3 protein reads CASSLAGGLGEQFF. This rearrangement joins TRBV6-4 to TRBJ2-1, with TRBD2 identical over 12 bases. The read terminates 3 residues ahead of where the CDR3 ends, so the germline J gene completes it. The V segment lost 6 bases and the J segment 9 bases; nucleotides outside the gene matches: 6. Germline V gene lookup returns CDR1 MRHNA and CDR2 SNTAGT. There are 14 residues in the CDR3.

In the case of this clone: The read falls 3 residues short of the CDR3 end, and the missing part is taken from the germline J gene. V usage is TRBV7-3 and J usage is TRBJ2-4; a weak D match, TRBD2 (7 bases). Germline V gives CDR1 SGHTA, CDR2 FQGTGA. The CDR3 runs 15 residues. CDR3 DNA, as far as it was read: TGTGCCAGCAGCTTAGGTGGGGGGGCCGGGGAGACT. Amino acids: CASSLGGGAGET. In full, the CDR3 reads CASSLGGGAGETQYF. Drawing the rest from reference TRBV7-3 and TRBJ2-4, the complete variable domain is GAGVSQTPSNKVTEKGKYVELRCDPISGHTALYWYRQSLGQGPEFLIYFQGTGAADDSGLPNDRFFAVRPEGSVSTLKIQRTERGDSAVYLCASSLGGGAGETQYFGAGTRLSVL.

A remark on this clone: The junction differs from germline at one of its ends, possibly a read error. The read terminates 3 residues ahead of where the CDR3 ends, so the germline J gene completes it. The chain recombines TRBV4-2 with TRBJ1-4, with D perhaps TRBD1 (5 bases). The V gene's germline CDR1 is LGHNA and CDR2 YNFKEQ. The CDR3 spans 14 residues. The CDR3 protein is CASSLDRVNEKLFF. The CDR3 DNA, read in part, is TGCGCCAGCAGCCTCGACAGAGTAAATGAAAAA.

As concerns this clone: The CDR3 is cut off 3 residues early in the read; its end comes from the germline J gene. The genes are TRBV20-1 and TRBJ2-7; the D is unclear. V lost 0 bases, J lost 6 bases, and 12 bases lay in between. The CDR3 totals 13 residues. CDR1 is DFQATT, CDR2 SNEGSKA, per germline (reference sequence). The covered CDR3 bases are TGCAGTGCTAGAGATCCCCCAAAATTCGAG. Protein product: CSARDPPKFE. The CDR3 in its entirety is CSARDPPKFEQYF.

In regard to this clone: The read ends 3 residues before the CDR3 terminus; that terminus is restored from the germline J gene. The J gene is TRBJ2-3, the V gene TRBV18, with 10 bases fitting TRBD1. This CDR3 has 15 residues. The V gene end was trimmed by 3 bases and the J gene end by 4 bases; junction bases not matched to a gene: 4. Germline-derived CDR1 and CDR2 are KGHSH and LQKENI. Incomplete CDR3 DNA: TGTGCCAGCTCACCTGGACAGGGGGTGGCAGATACG. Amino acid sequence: CASSPGQGVADT. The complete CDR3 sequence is CASSPGQGVADTQYF.

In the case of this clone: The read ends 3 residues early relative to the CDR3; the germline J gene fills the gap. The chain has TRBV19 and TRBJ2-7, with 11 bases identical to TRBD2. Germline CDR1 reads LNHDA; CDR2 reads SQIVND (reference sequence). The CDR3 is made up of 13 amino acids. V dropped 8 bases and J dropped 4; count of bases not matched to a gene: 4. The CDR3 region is CASGTSGYYEQYF. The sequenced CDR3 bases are TGTGCCAGTGGGACTAGCGGATATTACGAG.

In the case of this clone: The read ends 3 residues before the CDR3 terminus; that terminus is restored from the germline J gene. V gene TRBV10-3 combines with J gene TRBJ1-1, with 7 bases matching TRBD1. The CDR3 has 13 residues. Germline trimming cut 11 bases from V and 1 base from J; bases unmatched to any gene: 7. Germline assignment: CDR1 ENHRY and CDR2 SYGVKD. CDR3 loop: CAAREGANTEAFF. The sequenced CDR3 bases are TGTGCCGCAAGGGAGGGGGCGAACACTGAA.

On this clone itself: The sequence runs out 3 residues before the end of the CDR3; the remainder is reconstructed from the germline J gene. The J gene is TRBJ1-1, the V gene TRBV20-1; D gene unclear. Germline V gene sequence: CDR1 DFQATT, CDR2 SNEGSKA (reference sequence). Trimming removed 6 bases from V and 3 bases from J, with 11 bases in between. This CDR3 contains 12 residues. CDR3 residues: CSANLRDTEAFF. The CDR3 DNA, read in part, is TGCAGTGCGAACTTGAGGGACACTGAA.

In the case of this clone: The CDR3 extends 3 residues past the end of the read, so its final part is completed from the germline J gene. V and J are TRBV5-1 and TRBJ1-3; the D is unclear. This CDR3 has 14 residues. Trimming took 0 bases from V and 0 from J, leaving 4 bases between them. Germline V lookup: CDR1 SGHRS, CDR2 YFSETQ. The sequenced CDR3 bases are TGCGCCAGCAGCTTGGCGGGCTCTGGAAACACC. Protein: CASSLAGSGNT. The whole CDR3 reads CASSLAGSGNTIYF.

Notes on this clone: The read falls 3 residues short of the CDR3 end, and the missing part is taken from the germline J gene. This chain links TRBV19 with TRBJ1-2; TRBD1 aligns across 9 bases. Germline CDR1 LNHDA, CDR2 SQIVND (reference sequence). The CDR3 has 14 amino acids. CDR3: CASSVGGTGKGYTF. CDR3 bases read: TGTGCCAGTAGTGTTGGGGGGACAGGGAAGGGC.

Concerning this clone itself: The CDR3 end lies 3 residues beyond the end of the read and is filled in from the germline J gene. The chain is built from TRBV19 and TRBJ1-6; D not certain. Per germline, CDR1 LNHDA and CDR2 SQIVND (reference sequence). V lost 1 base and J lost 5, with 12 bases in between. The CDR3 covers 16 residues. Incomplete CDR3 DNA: TGTGCCAGTAGTATAGCAGGCAGCCTGCATAATTCACCC. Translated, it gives CASSIAGSLHNSP. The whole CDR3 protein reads CASSIAGSLHNSPLHF.

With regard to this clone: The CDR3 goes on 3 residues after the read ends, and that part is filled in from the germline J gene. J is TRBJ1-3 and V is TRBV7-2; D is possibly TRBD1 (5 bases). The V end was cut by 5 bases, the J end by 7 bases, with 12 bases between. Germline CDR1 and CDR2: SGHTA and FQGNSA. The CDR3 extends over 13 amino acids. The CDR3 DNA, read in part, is TGTGCCAGCAGCCTAGACAGAGAGAACACC. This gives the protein CASSLDRENT. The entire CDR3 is CASSLDRENTIYF. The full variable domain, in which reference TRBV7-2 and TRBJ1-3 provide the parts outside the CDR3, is GAGVSQSPSNKVTEKGKDVELRCDPISGHTALYWYRQSLGQGLEFLIYFQGNSAPDKSGLPSDRFSAERTGGSVSTLTIQRTQQEDSAVYLCASSLDRENTIYFGEGSWLTVV.

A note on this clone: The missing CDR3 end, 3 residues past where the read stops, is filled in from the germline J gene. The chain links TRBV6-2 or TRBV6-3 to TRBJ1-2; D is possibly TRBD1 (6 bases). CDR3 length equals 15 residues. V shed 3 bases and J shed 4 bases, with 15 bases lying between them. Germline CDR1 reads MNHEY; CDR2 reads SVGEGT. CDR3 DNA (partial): TGTGCCAGCAGTTATGGACAGACCCTAGGCTATGGC. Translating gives CASSYGQTLGYG. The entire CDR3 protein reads CASSYGQTLGYGYTF.

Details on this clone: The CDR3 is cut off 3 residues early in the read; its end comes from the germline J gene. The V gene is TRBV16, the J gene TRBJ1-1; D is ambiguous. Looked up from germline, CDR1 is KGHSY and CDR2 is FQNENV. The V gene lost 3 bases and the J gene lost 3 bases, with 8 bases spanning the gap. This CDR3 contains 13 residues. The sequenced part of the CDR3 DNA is TGTGCCAGCAGCCAGTCAGGTGACACTGAA. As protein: CASSQSGDTE. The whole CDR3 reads CASSQSGDTEAFF.

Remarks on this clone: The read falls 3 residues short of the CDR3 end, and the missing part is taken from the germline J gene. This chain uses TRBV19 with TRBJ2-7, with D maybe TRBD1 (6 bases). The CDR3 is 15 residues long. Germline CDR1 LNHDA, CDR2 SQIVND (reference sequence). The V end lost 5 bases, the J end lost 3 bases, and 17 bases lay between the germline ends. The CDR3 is CASSHRAVRGYEQYF. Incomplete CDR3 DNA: TGTGCCAGTAGTCACAGGGCTGTTCGGGGCTACGAG.